There are many counts of the clone carrying this TCR beta chain. The target antigen is unknown. The data belong to a study of glioma-infiltrating T cells. The study's findings and limits: A blood CDR3 motif signature was depleted in highly divergent patients.

Trimming removed 7 bases from V and 5 bases from J, with 11 bases in between. Germline V lookup: CDR1 SNHLY, CDR2 FYNNEI. The CDR3 is 12 residues long. The iRepertoire nested amplicon-rescue multiplex PCR amplified TCR alpha and beta CDR3s from RNA. MiXCR, run by TCRdb on the multiplex PCR reads, gives a single entry per CDR3 protein. The sample holds approximately 400,000 distinct CDR3 sequences, roughly two fifths seen once. This sequence originates from a human donor with low-grade glioma or glioblastoma, undergoing nonglioma brain surgery, or in good health (not recorded which). Sequenced input: glioma tissue, nonneoplastic brain tissue, or PBMCs (not recorded which). This rearrangement joins TRBV2 to TRBJ1-1, with no clear D. CDR3 in DNA: TGTGCCAGCATTTCTAGATGGACTGAAGCTTTCTTT. Protein product: CASISRWTEAFF.